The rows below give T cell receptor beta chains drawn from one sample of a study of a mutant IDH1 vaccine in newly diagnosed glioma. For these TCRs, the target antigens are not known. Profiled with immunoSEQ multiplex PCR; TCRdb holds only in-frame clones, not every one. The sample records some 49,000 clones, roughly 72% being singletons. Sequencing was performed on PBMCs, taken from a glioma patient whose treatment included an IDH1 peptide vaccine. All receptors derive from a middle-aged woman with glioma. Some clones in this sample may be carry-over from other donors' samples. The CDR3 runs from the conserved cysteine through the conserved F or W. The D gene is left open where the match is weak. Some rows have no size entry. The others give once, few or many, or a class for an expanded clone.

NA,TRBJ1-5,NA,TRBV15,TGTGCCACCAGCAGAGAAGGCCCGCCCCAGCATTTT,CATSREGPPQHF
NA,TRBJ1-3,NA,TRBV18,TGTGCCAGCTCAGCTGGAGTTATAGGAAACACCATATATTTT,CASSAGVIGNTIYF
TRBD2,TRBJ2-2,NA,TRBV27,TGTGCCAGCAGTTCCATAGCGGGGGGAGGCACCGGGGAGCTGTTTTTT,CASSSIAGGGTGELFF
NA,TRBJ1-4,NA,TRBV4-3,TGCGCCAGCAGCCAAGATAGACAAACGGGGGGAAATGAAAAACTGTTTTTT,CASSQDRQTGGNEKLFF
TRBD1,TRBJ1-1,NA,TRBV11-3,TGTGCCAGCTCCTCGGGACAGAGGAACACTGAAGCTTTCTTT,CASSSGQRNTEAFF
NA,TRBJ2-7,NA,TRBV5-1,TGCGCCAGCAGCTTTTTCGGGCCCGAGCAGTACTTC,CASSFFGPEQYF
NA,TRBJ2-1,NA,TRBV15,TGTGCCACCAGCCTACAGGGTAAGGTGCTCGATGAGCAGTTCTTC,CATSLQGKVLDEQFF
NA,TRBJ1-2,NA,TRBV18,TGTGCCAGCTCACCAGTGGGCCTCTCCTCTCCCCTCTATGGCTACACCTTC,CASSPVGLSSPLYGYTF
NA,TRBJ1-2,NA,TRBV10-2,TGCGCCAGCAGTCCACAGGGATATGGCTACACCTTC,CASSPQGYGYTF
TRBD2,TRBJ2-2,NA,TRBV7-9,TGTGCCAGCACCAACGCTAGAGCGGGGGAAACCGGGGAGCTGTTTTTT,CASTNARAGETGELFF
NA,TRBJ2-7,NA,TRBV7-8,TGTGCCAGCACAACCCAGACATACGAGCAGTACTTC,CASTTQTYEQYF
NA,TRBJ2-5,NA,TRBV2,TGTGCCAGCATACGACGGGTCGGACCCCAAGAGACCCAGTACTTC,CASIRRVGPQETQYF
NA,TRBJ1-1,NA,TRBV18,TGTGCCAGCTCACGTGACTATATGGACACTGAAGCTTTCTTT,CASSRDYMDTEAFF
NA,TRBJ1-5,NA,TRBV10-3,TGTGCCATCCAAGGCCGTAGCAATCAGCCCCAGCATTTT,CAIQGRSNQPQHF
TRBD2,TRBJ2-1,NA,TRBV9,TGTGCCAGCAGCGTACAAGGGAGCGGGGGGGGCGAGCAGTTCTTC,CASSVQGSGGGEQFF
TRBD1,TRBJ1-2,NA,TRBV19,TGTGCCAGTAGTATAAGCCGGACAGGGCACCGTGGCTACACCTTC,CASSISRTGHRGYTF
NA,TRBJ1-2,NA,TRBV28,TGTGCCAGCAGTACCCCGGGTGGGTTAAGATATGGCTACACCTTC,CASSTPGGLRYGYTF
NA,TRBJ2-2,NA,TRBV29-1,TGCAGCGTAAGGGGGGGGGTGAACACCGGGGAGCTGTTTTTT,CSVRGGVNTGELFF
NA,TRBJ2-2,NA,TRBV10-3,TGTGCCATCAGTGGGCTTGTCACCGGGGAGCTGTTTTTT,CAISGLVTGELFF
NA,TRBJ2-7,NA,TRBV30,TGTGCCTGGAGCTCTGGGACCTCCTACGAGCAGTACTTC,CAWSSGTSYEQYF
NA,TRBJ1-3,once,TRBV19,TGTGCCAGTAGCCAATCGGGCTCTGGAAACACCATATATTTT,CASSQSGSGNTIYF
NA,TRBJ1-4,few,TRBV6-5,TGTGCCAGCGGAAATCCGGCAACTAATGAAAAACTGTTTTTT,CASGNPATNEKLFF
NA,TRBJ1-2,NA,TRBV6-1,TGTGCCAGCACCAGAACGGAGTATGGTAGCTACACCTTC,CASTRTEYGSYTF
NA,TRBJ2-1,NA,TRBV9,TGTGCCAGCAGCGTAAACAATGAGCAGTTCTTC,CASSVNNEQFF
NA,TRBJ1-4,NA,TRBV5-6,TGTGCCAGCAGCCCCGGGCTCGGGCCCCGCGAGGAAAAACTGTTTTTT,CASSPGLGPREEKLFF
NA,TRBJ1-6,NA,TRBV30,TGTGCCTGGAGAACGGGGGGAGTCGGTTCACCCCTCCACTTT,CAWRTGGVGSPLHF
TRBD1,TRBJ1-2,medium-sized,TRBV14,TGTGCCAGCAGTCTGGCCCACAGGGGATTAGGCTACACCTTC,CASSLAHRGLGYTF
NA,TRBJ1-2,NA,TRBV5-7,TGTGCCAGCAGCTTACAGAAGGGGGGCAGGACGGGCTACACCTTC,CASSLQKGGRTGYTF
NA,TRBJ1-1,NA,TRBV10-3,TGTGCCATCAGTGAGCTAGGGATAACGCTGAACACTGAAGCTTTCTTT,CAISELGITLNTEAFF
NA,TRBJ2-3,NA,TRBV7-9,TGTGCCAGCAGCTTAGCGGGCACAAGCACAGATACGCAGTATTTT,CASSLAGTSTDTQYF
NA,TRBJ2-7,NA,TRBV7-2,TGTGCCAGCAGCTTGGGGTTTTACGAGCAGTACTTC,CASSLGFYEQYF
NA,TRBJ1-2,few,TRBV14,TGTGCCAGCAGCCAACAGGGGAAGCATGGCTACACCTTC,CASSQQGKHGYTF
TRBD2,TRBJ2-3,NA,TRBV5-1,TGCGCCAGCAGCTTGAATCTAGCGGGGGGTCGCACAGATACGCAGTATTTT,CASSLNLAGGRTDTQYF
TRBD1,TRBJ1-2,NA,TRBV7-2,TGTGCCAGCAGCTCTCTTTCGGGACAGGGGACCTATGGCTACACCTTC,CASSSLSGQGTYGYTF
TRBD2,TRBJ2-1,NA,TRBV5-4,TGTGCCAGCAGCCGACTAGCGGGGGATAGGGATGAGCAGTTCTTC,CASSRLAGDRDEQFF
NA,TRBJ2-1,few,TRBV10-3,TGTGCCATCAGTGAGTCGACCGGGTTGCGATACAATGAGCAGTTCTTC,CAISESTGLRYNEQFF
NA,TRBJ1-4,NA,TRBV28,TGTGCCAGCAGACCCCCTCGGGCTAATGAAAAACTGTTTTTT,CASRPPRANEKLFF
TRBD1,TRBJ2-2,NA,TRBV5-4,TGTGCCAGCAGCTCGGGACAGGCGATAGACACCGGGGAGCTGTTTTTT,CASSSGQAIDTGELFF
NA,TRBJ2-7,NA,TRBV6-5,TGTGCCAGCAGTTATGGGCTAGCGAGTGAGCAGTACTTC,CASSYGLASEQYF
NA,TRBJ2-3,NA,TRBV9,TGTGCCAGCAGCGTAGTGGGATTAAGCACAGATACGCAGTATTTT,CASSVVGLSTDTQYF
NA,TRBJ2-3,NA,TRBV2,TGTGCCAGCAGCCCAGGGTGGGATACGCAGTATTTT,CASSPGWDTQYF
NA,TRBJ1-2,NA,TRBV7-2,TGTGCCAGCAGCTTAAAGGGGAACTATGGCTACACCTTC,CASSLKGNYGYTF
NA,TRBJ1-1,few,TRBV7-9,TGTGCCAGCAGCCCACCAATGAACACTGAAGCTTTCTTT,CASSPPMNTEAFF
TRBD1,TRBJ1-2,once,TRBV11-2,TGTGCCAGCAGTCCCGGGGGACAGGGGACCTATGGCTACACCTTC,CASSPGGQGTYGYTF
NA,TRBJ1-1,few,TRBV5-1,TGCGCCAGCAGCTTGGCAGGGAAAAGCACTGAAGCTTTCTTT,CASSLAGKSTEAFF
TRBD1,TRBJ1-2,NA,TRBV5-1,TGCGCCAGCAGCTTGATTGACAGGGGATATGGCTACACCTTC,CASSLIDRGYGYTF
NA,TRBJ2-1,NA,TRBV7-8,TGTGCCAGCAGCTATCAGAATGAGCAGTTCTTC,CASSYQNEQFF
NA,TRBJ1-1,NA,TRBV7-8,TGTGCCAGCAGCTTAATAGCGCCTACGAACACTGAAGCTTTCTTT,CASSLIAPTNTEAFF
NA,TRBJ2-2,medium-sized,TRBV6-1,TGTGCCAGCAGGGGGGCGGGGGAGCTGTTTTTT,CASRGAGELFF
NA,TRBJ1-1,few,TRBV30,TGTGCCTACGCCTCGTCGGTTGGTGAAGCTTTCTTT,CAYASSVGEAFF
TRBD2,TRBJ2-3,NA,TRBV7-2,TGTGCCAGCAGCTTAGCAGCGGGGGGTACAGATACGCAGTATTTT,CASSLAAGGTDTQYF
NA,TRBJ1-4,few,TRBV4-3,TGCGCCAGCAGCCAAGATTTCCAGGAAAAACTGTTTTTT,CASSQDFQEKLFF
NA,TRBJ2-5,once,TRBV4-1,TGCGCCAGCAGCCAAGTTGGGTCTAGGTCAGAGACCCAGTACTTC,CASSQVGSRSETQYF
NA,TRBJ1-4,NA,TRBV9,TGTGCCAGCAGCAGAGGGTATGAAAAACTGTTTTTT,CASSRGYEKLFF
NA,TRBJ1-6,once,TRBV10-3,TGTGCCATCACCCCGGGGGGGTCACCCCTCCACTTT,CAITPGGSPLHF